These 12 T cell receptor beta chains came from one sample sequenced in a study of cytomegalovirus exposure and HLA in healthy donors. Libraries were prepared by immunoSEQ multiplex PCR; TCRdb keeps only in-frame clonotypes and omits some of them. The table has 50,000 to 65,000 clones, roughly 94% seen once. Sequenced: PBMCs. These receptors all come from a woman aged 18-29 years in good health and CMV-seropositive.

V gene TRBV19 combines with J gene TRBJ1-5; possibly TRBD1 for D (6 bases). With 6 bases removed from V and 4 bases from J, the gap between germline ends came to 19 bases. Germline assignment: CDR1 LNHDA and CDR2 SQIVND (reference sequence). CDR3 length: 16 residues. CDR3 in DNA: TGTGCCAGTAGCCCAGCGGGGGGGCTGCTAAATCAGCCCCAGCATTTT. This gives the protein CASSPAGGLLNQPQHF.

This chain links TRBV7-9 with TRBJ1-3; D call uncertain. The germline gives CDR1 SEHNR, CDR2 FQNEAQ (reference sequence). V lost 2 bases and J lost 0, with 20 bases in between. This CDR3 has 19 residues. The CDR3 reads CASSLYSSPPLRSGNTIYF. The DNA of the CDR3 is TGTGCCAGCAGCTTATACTCCTCTCCGCCCTTACGCTCTGGAAACACCATATATTTT. Supplemented by reference TRBV7-9 and TRBJ1-3, the full variable domain reads DTGVSQNPRHKITKRGQNVTFRCDPISEHNRLYWYRQTLGQGPEFLTYFQNEAQLEKSRLLSDRFSAERPKGSFSTLEIQRTEQGDSAMYLCASSLYSSPPLRSGNTIYFGEGSWLTVV.

The chain recombines TRBV28 with TRBJ2-1; a possible D gene is TRBD1 (6 bases). Germline V CDR1 and CDR2: MDHEN, SYDVKM. This CDR3 is 16 amino acids long. Trimming took off 4 bases at V and 8 bases at J, with 21 bases between the two ends. The CDR3 DNA follows: TGTGCCAGCAGTTCACTCAGAACCCAGGGGTTTTATGAGCAGTTCTTC. Its protein is CASSSLRTQGFYEQFF.

The chain employs TRBV5-4 and TRBJ2-1, with D unresolved. CDR1 SGHNT and CDR2 YYREEE come from the germline V gene (reference sequence). V was trimmed by 4 bases and J by 4 bases, leaving 15 bases between them. The CDR3 has 15 amino acids. CDR3: CASSMEVGFYNEQFF. The CDR3 DNA sequence: TGTGCCAGCAGCATGGAAGTCGGGTTTTACAATGAGCAGTTCTTC. The full variable domain, with the rest looked up from reference TRBV5-4 and TRBJ2-1, is ETGVTQSPTHLIKTRGQQVTLRCSSQSGHNTVSWYQQALGQGPQFIFQYYREEENGRGNFPPRFSGLQFPNYSSELNVNALELDDSALYLCASSMEVGFYNEQFFGPGTRLTVL.

The chain couples TRBV5-6 to TRBJ1-1, with no clear D. Deletions cut 0 bases from V and 1 base from J, with 7 bases between. The CDR3 is 14 amino acids. Germline loops: CDR1 SGHDT, CDR2 YYEEEE. The DNA of the CDR3 is TGTGCCAGCAGCTTGGTTCTGAGGAACACTGAAGCTTTCTTT. This encodes CASSLVLRNTEAFF.

There are a few counts of this clone. The chain has TRBV28 and TRBJ1-2; 7 positions match TRBD1. J lost 4 bases, V lost 6 bases, and 8 bases had no gene match. Germline-derived CDR1 and CDR2 are MDHEN and SYDVKM. This CDR3 has 14 amino acids. CDR3 DNA sequence: TGTGCCAGCAGCCCACCGACAGGGATCTATGGCTACACCTTC. Protein sequence: CASSPPTGIYGYTF.

This clone was observed a single time. The chain joins TRBV18 to TRBJ2-7; a possible D gene is TRBD2 (5 bases). CDR3 length equals 14 residues. V was trimmed by 4 bases and J by 6 bases, leaving 16 bases between them. Germline loops: CDR1 KGHSH, CDR2 LQKENI. CDR3 sequence: CASSHGVITREQYF. In nucleotides, the CDR3 is TGTGCCAGCTCACACGGGGTGATCACTCGCGAGCAGTACTTC.

The chain employs TRBV7-9 and TRBJ1-2, with 7 bases lining up with TRBD1. Germline V gene lookup returns CDR1 SEHNR and CDR2 FQNEAQ (reference sequence). This CDR3 is 17 amino acids long. V lost 3 bases to trimming and J lost 0 bases; unmatched junction nucleotides: 10. For the CDR3, the DNA is TGTGCCAGCAGCTTGGAGAAACAGGGGCGGACTAACTATGGCTACACCTTC. Encoded protein: CASSLEKQGRTNYGYTF.

This chain connects TRBV5-1 to TRBJ2-7; 9 bases line up with TRBD2. Per the germline V gene, CDR1 is SGHRS and CDR2 is YFSETQ. This CDR3 is 16 amino acids long. V lost 4 bases, J lost 7 bases, and 15 bases stayed unmatched. The CDR3 region has the DNA TGCGCCAGCAGCCTTAAGCTCGGCGGGGGGGCGGGGGAGCAGTACTTC. It encodes CASSLKLGGGAGEQYF.

J is TRBJ1-2 and V is TRBV6-5; D not resolved. Looked up from germline, CDR1 is MNHEY and CDR2 is SVGAGI. This CDR3 has 16 residues. Trimming cost V 4 bases and J 3 bases, with 18 bases left between them. The DNA for the CDR3 is TGTGCCAGCAGTTCCGTCCCAACGCCTGGAGACTATGGCTACACCTTC. This gives the protein CASSSVPTPGDYGYTF.

The chain couples TRBV19 to TRBJ1-2, with 10 nucleotides matching TRBD1. The junction had 8 bases not matched to a gene; V was cut back by 3 bases and J by 4 bases. The CDR3 spans 16 residues. Germline lookup yields CDR1 LNHDA and CDR2 SQIVND (reference sequence). The CDR3 DNA reads as TGTGCCAGTAGTATCGTTCGACAGGGGGCTTTCTATGGCTACACCTTC. Amino acid sequence: CASSIVRQGAFYGYTF.

V and J are TRBV10-3 and TRBJ1-1; 8 bases are a match to TRBD1. The CDR3 extends over 14 amino acids. Germline assignment: CDR1 ENHRY and CDR2 SYGVKD. V was pared by 10 bases and J by 4 bases, with 11 bases of the junction left unmatched. The CDR3 is CATVGQGQFTEAFF. CDR3 bases: TGTGCCACAGTAGGACAGGGACAGTTCACTGAAGCTTTCTTT.